This is a list of T cell receptor beta chains from one sample in a study of response to subunit inactivated influenza vaccine. Via MiXCR, TCRdb re-called the RT-PCR reads, giving one row per CDR3 protein. Here the sample spans some 520,000 distinct CDR3 sequences, 16% being singletons. The sequencing here drew on CD4+ T cells sorted from PBMCs, taken around 25 months after vaccination. These receptors were obtained from a man aged 45 to 75 who received an inactivated influenza vaccine. Each CDR3 is given with its conserved first and last residue. A D gene is named only where the DNA matches it firmly. Part of the rows lack a size; the others show once, few, many or a class for expanded clones.

CDR3 length,J gene,clone size,D gene,V gene,CDR3 DNA,CDR3 protein
18,TRBJ2-3,many,TRBD2,TRBV11-1,TGTGCCAGCAGCTTCGGGCTAGCGGGAGTTCACCTCACAGATACGCAGTATTTT,CASSFGLAGVHLTDTQYF
12,TRBJ2-5,-,-,TRBV7-9,TGTGCCAGCAGCTACGCTGGGGAGACCCAGTACTTC,CASSYAGETQYF
15,TRBJ2-7,few,TRBD2,TRBV7-6,TGTGCCAGCAGCTTGGGACTAGCCCATGCCTACGAGCAGTACTTC,CASSLGLAHAYEQYF
16,TRBJ1-6,few,-,TRBV6-5,TGTGCCAGCAGTTACCCCCTGGGAAGTCCTAATTCACCCCTCCACTTT,CASSYPLGSPNSPLHF
12,TRBJ2-7,-,-,TRBV18,TGTGCCAGCTCACTCGGTGGAGGGCCGCTCTCCTTC,CASSLGGGPLSF
14,TRBJ2-1,few,-,TRBV27,TGTGCCAGCAGTTCCCCCCCTACTAGTCGTGAGCAGTTCTTC,CASSSPPTSREQFF
12,TRBJ1-2,many,-,TRBV25-1,TGTGCCAGCAGTGAATTTGGGCAAGGCTACACCTTC,CASSEFGQGYTF
14,TRBJ1-1,many,TRBD1,TRBV12-3/TRBV12-4,TGTGCCAGCACCTTAGGGACAGTGAACACTGAAGCTTTCTTT,CASTLGTVNTEAFF
15,TRBJ1-1,few,-,TRBV2,TGTGCCAGCAGTCTTAGGGCGGCTCCCGCAGGTGAAGCTTTCTTT,CASSLRAAPAGEAFF
13,TRBJ2-3,-,-,TRBV30,TGTGCCTGGAGTTGGGGATTGGCGGATACGCAGTATTTT,CAWSWGLADTQYF
14,TRBJ1-6,-,-,TRBV3-1,TGTGCCAGCAGCCGCCGACAGGAAAGTTCACCCCTCCACTTT,CASSRRQESSPLHF
15,TRBJ2-2,-,-,TRBV5-1,TGCGCCAGCAGCTTGGGGCAGGGTCACACCGGGGAGCTGTTTTTT,CASSLGQGHTGELFF
14,TRBJ2-2,-,-,TRBV19,TGTGCCAGTAGTGGTGGGGGCGGCACCGGGGAGCTGTTTTTT,CASSGGGGTGELFF
15,TRBJ2-5,few,-,TRBV4-1,TGCGCCAGCAGCCAAGGAAGGGGCCCTCCGGAGACCCAGTACTTC,CASSQGRGPPETQYF
16,TRBJ2-1,few,-,TRBV7-2,TGTGCCAGCAGCCCCCGCGGACTACCTTCCTACAATGAGCAGTTCTTC,CASSPRGLPSYNEQFF
14,TRBJ2-3,many,-,TRBV12-3/TRBV12-4,TGTGCCAGCAGTTTCGTCCTAGCTGTGGATACGCAGTATTTT,CASSFVLAVDTQYF
13,TRBJ2-3,-,TRBD2,TRBV20-1,TGCAGTGCTAGCGGGGGGGCCCAAGATACGCAGTATTTT,CSASGGAQDTQYF
12,TRBJ1-5,few,-,TRBV12-3/TRBV12-4,TGTGCCAGCAGTTTGCCCCTCCTACCCCAGCATTTT,CASSLPLLPQHF
16,TRBJ2-1,few,-,TRBV27,TGTGCCAGCAGCCCTCGAGGCTATCTGCGGAGCAATGAGCAGTTCTTC,CASSPRGYLRSNEQFF
16,TRBJ1-5,few,TRBD1,TRBV12-3/TRBV12-4,TGTGCCAGCAGTTTAGTAGGAGGGGGCCCGAGTAAGACCCAGCATTTT,CASSLVGGGPSKTQHF
17,TRBJ1-1,once,-,TRBV4-1,TGCGCCAGCAGCCAAGATGGTGGGGGGCGCTTGAACACTGAAGCTTTCTTT,CASSQDGGGRLNTEAFF
14,TRBJ1-1,few,-,TRBV7-2,TGTGCCAGCAGCACAGGACGGTGGAACACTGAAGCTTTCTTT,CASSTGRWNTEAFF
12,TRBJ2-7,many,-,TRBV24-1,TGTGCCACCTTCAGACAGCCCTACGAGCAGTACTTC,CATFRQPYEQYF
15,TRBJ2-2,few,-,TRBV12-3/TRBV12-4,TGTGCCAGCAGTTTGGTCCCGTTGAACACCGGGGAGCTGTTTTTT,CASSLVPLNTGELFF
13,TRBJ1-1,-,-,TRBV10-3,TGTGCCATCAGCCCTGTAGCGATGGCTGAAGCTTTCTTT,CAISPVAMAEAFF
12,TRBJ2-1,few,-,TRBV12-3/TRBV12-4,TGTGCCAGCATCAGCTACAACAATGAGCAGTTCTTC,CASISYNNEQFF
15,TRBJ2-3,-,-,TRBV29-1,TGCAGCGCCATACAGGGCTCAAGGGGCACAGATACGCAGTATTTT,CSAIQGSRGTDTQYF
14,TRBJ1-1,-,-,TRBV5-1,TGCGCCAGCAGTTCCAATGGTGTCAACAGTGAAGCTTTCTTT,CASSSNGVNSEAFF
15,TRBJ2-7,many,-,TRBV28,TGTGCCAGCAGCCCTACGGCGAGGGTCGGATACGAGCAGTACTTC,CASSPTARVGYEQYF
14,TRBJ2-2,few,-,TRBV7-3,TGTGCCAGCAGCTTAGCAGCCCGCACCGGGGAGCTGTTTTTT,CASSLAARTGELFF
14,TRBJ1-4,-,-,TRBV7-9,TGTGCCAGCAGCTGGCCAGGAACTAATGAAAAACTGTTTTTT,CASSWPGTNEKLFF
15,TRBJ2-7,few,-,TRBV6-1,TGTGCCAGCAGCGTTAACTTGGTCCCACTGTACGAGCAGTACTTC,CASSVNLVPLYEQYF
14,TRBJ2-1,-,TRBD2,TRBV28,TGTGCCAGCGCTAGCGGAAGCTCCTACAATGAGCAGTTCTTC,CASASGSSYNEQFF
15,TRBJ2-4,few,-,TRBV20-1,TGCAGTGCTAGTGACAGTATACTAGCCAAAAACATTCAGTACTTC,CSASDSILAKNIQYF
15,TRBJ2-5,-,TRBD2,TRBV3-1,TGTGCCAGCAGCCAAGACCGGGGGGGGAGGAAGACCCAGTACTTC,CASSQDRGGRKTQYF
15,TRBJ2-6,-,-,TRBV30,TGTGCCTGGAGTGTTCACATCTCTGGGGCCAACGTCCTGACTTTC,CAWSVHISGANVLTF
12,TRBJ1-3,-,-,TRBV15,TGTGCCACCAGCAGAGATGGAAACACCATATATTTT,CATSRDGNTIYF
15,TRBJ2-1,few,-,TRBV4-3,TGCGCCAGCAGCCAAGTTCGCCAACTTAACAATGAGCAGTTCTTC,CASSQVRQLNNEQFF
13,TRBJ1-2,-,-,TRBV7-2,TGTGCCAGCAGCTTCGGCAGCAGGTTTGGCTACACCTTC,CASSFGSRFGYTF
13,TRBJ2-3,-,-,TRBV7-2,TGTGCCAGCAACCTACTAGGGCCAGATACGCAGTATTTT,CASNLLGPDTQYF
16,TRBJ2-6,-,-,TRBV4-3,TGCGCCAGCAGCCAAGATTTGGGCTCTGGGGCCAACGTCCTGACTTTC,CASSQDLGSGANVLTF
13,TRBJ1-4,few,-,TRBV2,TGTGCCAGTACCGTCCCGAACGCTGAAAAACTGTTTTTT,CASTVPNAEKLFF
14,TRBJ2-7,few,-,TRBV4-1,TGCGCCAGCAGCTCGCGGACGAATCCCTACGAGCAGTACTTC,CASSSRTNPYEQYF
14,TRBJ2-7,many,TRBD2,TRBV19,TGTGCCAGTAGTATCGTTGCGGGAGTGGGTGAGCAGTACTTC,CASSIVAGVGEQYF
13,TRBJ1-5,-,-,TRBV29-1,TGCAGCGTTGAAGAAGGGGAAGATCAGCCCCAGCATTTT,CSVEEGEDQPQHF